These 20 T cell receptor beta chains were all obtained from the same sample, sequenced in a study of OX40 agonist ivuxolimab in advanced cancers. Measured with immunoSEQ multiplex PCR; TCRdb has only the in-frame clones, and not every one. The table has under 85,000 clones, over 85% seen once. The sequenced sample was CD4+ or CD8+ T cells sorted from blood, obtained in a trial of the OX40 agonist ivuxolimab. The receptors come from an adult with an advanced solid tumor such as melanoma, head and neck, liver or kidney cancer.

The CDR3 reads CASSVGGGGQETQYF. CDR3 nucleotide sequence: TGTGCCAGCAGCGTAGGAGGGGGGGGACAAGAGACCCAGTACTTC. The V gene is TRBV9, the J gene TRBJ2-5; TRBD2 might be the D (7 bases). Germline V lookup: CDR1 SGDLS, CDR2 YYNGEE. Trimming left V 0 bases short and J 2 bases short, with 11 bases between. The CDR3 is 15 amino acids.

V gene TRBV29-1 combines with J gene TRBJ1-1, with D hard to call. CDR3 length equals 11 residues. V lost 3 bases, J lost 3 bases, and 5 bases lay in between. The V gene's germline CDR1 is SQVTM and CDR2 ANQGSEA. The CDR3 here is CSVDQYTEAFF. CDR3 coding DNA: TGCAGCGTTGATCAGTACACTGAAGCTTTCTTT.

The rearrangement links TRBV6-6 to TRBJ2-7; 9 bases match TRBD2. Germline V gene sequence: CDR1 MNHNY, CDR2 SVGAGI (reference sequence). The CDR3 consists of 16 residues. Losses at the gene ends were 2 bases for V and 0 bases for J; bases not matched to a gene: 5. CDR3 nucleotide sequence: TGTGCCAGCAGTTACATCAAACTAGCGGGCTCCTACGAGCAGTACTTC. Its protein is CASSYIKLAGSYEQYF.

The genes are TRBV2 and TRBJ2-7; TRBD1 agrees at 9 bases. The V segment lost 6 bases and the J segment 4 bases; nucleotides outside the gene matches: 4. The CDR3 has 13 residues. CDR1 is SNHLY, CDR2 FYNNEI, per germline. DNA of the CDR3: TGTGCCAGCAGGCCCGGGACAGGGTACGAGCAGTACTTC. The encoded protein is CASRPGTGYEQYF.

V and J are TRBV6-5 and TRBJ1-2; D gene ambiguous. Germline CDR1 MNHEY, CDR2 SVGAGI. Trimming shortened V by 0 bases and J by 7 bases, and 9 bases separated the two germline ends. The CDR3 has 13 amino acids. The CDR3 DNA reads as TGTGCCAGCAGTTACTCGACTGGGAGTGGCTACACCTTC. Encoded protein: CASSYSTGSGYTF.

The chain links TRBV7-2 to TRBJ2-7; a possible D gene is TRBD2 (7 bases). The CDR3 is 16 residues long. Germline V CDR1 and CDR2: SGHTA, FQGNSA. Trimming took off 5 bases at V and 4 bases at J, with 21 bases between the two ends. The CDR3 nucleotides read TGTGCCAGCAGCCCAGCCGGGGGGCTCCGACGATACGAGCAGTACTTC. It yields the protein CASSPAGGLRRYEQYF.

V and J are TRBV4-1 and TRBJ1-1, with TRBD1 as a possible D gene (5 bases). V gave up 3 bases and J gave up 1 base, with 9 bases separating them. Germline values: CDR1 MGHRA, CDR2 YSYEKL. The CDR3 sequence is 14 residues long. Here the CDR3 DNA reads TGCGCCAGCAGCCAGCGGGGCTCGAACACTGAAGCTTTCTTT. This encodes CASSQRGSNTEAFF.

The chain carries TRBV7-3 and TRBJ2-2; TRBD2 aligns across 9 bases. Germline V gives CDR1 SGHTA, CDR2 FQGTGA. The V segment lost 0 bases and the J segment 1 base; nucleotides outside the gene matches: 3. The CDR3 contains 17 residues. The CDR3 here is CASSLTQLAGNTGELFF. Written as DNA, the CDR3 is TGTGCCAGCAGCTTAACCCAACTAGCGGGGAACACCGGGGAGCTGTTTTTT.

V usage is TRBV27 and J usage is TRBJ1-4, with 8 bases identical to TRBD1. Germline CDR1 and CDR2: MNHEY and SMNVEV (reference sequence). This CDR3 is built from 14 residues. V shed 5 bases and J 8 bases; nucleotides not matched to a gene: 7. The CDR3 region is CASSLRTGHEKLFF. Here the CDR3 DNA reads TGTGCCAGCAGTCTGCGGACAGGGCACGAAAAACTGTTTTTT.

This chain links TRBV6-1 with TRBJ2-1; no reliable D call. This CDR3 region has 16 residues. CDR1 is MNHNS and CDR2 is SASEGT in the germline V gene. Trimming stripped 2 bases from V and 9 bases from J, with 20 bases between. For the CDR3, the DNA is TGTGCCAGCAGTGAATCATGGCCTAAACTAAACAGTGAGCAGTTCTTC. Translated: CASSESWPKLNSEQFF.

V is TRBV29-1 and J is TRBJ1-2; 8 bases fit TRBD1. The CDR3 length is 14 residues. J was trimmed by 4 bases and V by 5 bases; bases with no gene match: 9. The germline gives CDR1 SQVTM, CDR2 ANQGSEA. The CDR3 protein is CSVQTGGDFYGYTF. CDR3 nucleotide sequence: TGCAGCGTTCAAACAGGGGGGGACTTCTATGGCTACACCTTC.

The J gene is TRBJ1-5, the V gene TRBV4-1, with D uncertain. This CDR3 is 15 amino acids long. CDR1 MGHRA and CDR2 YSYEKL come from the germline V gene. Trimming removed 4 bases at V and 7 bases at J, with 17 bases between. CDR3 loop: CASSLSAEGTQPQHF. In nucleotides, the CDR3 is TGCGCCAGCAGCCTTTCTGCCGAGGGAACGCAGCCCCAGCATTTT.

As concerns this clone: Within the sample, other DNA sequences also encode this same CDR3. The V call is TRBV27, the J call TRBJ1-2; D not resolved. The CDR3 sequence is 13 residues long. The V end was cut by 0 bases, the J end by 2 bases, with 4 bases between. The germline CDR1 and CDR2 sequences are MNHEY and SMNVEV (reference sequence). The CDR3 region has the DNA TGTGCCAGCAGTTTATCGGGGAACTATGGCTACACCTTC. Its translation: CASSLSGNYGYTF.

The rearrangement uses TRBV10-1 and TRBJ2-7; 10 bases match TRBD2. The V gene end was trimmed by 2 bases and the J gene end by 5 bases; junction bases not matched to a gene: 3. The germline gives CDR1 WNHNN, CDR2 SYGVQD (reference sequence). The CDR3 has 14 amino acids. The CDR3 here is CASSEGLAANEQYF. The CDR3 DNA reads TGCGCCAGCAGTGAGGGACTAGCGGCCAACGAGCAGTACTTC.

V usage is TRBV5-6 and J usage is TRBJ2-7; TRBD1 aligns across 9 bases. The trim removed 7 bases at V and 11 bases at J, leaving 7 bases unmatched. This CDR3 has 11 amino acids. The V gene's germline CDR1 is SGHDT and CDR2 YYEEEE. CDR3 nucleotides: TGTGCCAGCGGGGGACAGGGTGCGGAGTACTTC. Its translation: CASGGQGAEYF.

V is TRBV4-1 and J is TRBJ1-1; D ambiguous. The V end was cut by 0 bases, the J end by 1 base, with 12 bases between. CDR3 length equals 16 residues. Per germline, CDR1 MGHRA and CDR2 YSYEKL. The CDR3 sequence is CASSQEPGPKNTEAFF. CDR3 DNA: TGCGCCAGCAGCCAAGAACCTGGGCCGAAGAACACTGAAGCTTTCTTT.

The gene calls are TRBV5-4 and TRBJ1-2; no clear D. The germline V gene encodes CDR1 SGHNT and CDR2 YYREEE (reference sequence). The CDR3 is 14 amino acids. Trimming shortened V by 6 bases and J by 1 base, and 13 bases separated the two germline ends. The CDR3, as DNA: TGTGCCAGCACCAACATAGGTTTTAACTATGGCTACACCTTC. This encodes CASTNIGFNYGYTF.

V gene TRBV7-6 combines with J gene TRBJ2-4, with D possibly being TRBD2 (5 bases). Germline-derived CDR1 and CDR2 are SGHVS and FNYEAQ. V lost 4 bases and J lost 3, with 13 bases in between. This CDR3 is 15 amino acids long. The DNA for the CDR3 is TGTGCCAGCAGCTCCGGGGATGAAGACAAAAACATTCAGTACTTC. Translating gives CASSSGDEDKNIQYF.

The rearrangement links TRBV27 to TRBJ1-5; the D is unclear. Trimming took off 2 bases at V and 5 bases at J, with 7 bases between the two ends. The CDR3 sequence is 13 residues long. Per germline, CDR1 MNHEY and CDR2 SMNVEV (reference sequence). CDR3 in DNA: TGTGCCAGCAGTTTAGCGTTTGATCAGCCCCAGCATTTT. Translating it yields CASSLAFDQPQHF.

V gene TRBV2 combines with J gene TRBJ2-2; possibly TRBD1 or TRBD2 for D (6 bases each). Deletions cut 8 bases from V and 3 bases from J, with 16 bases between. Per germline, CDR1 SNHLY and CDR2 FYNNEI. The CDR3 consists of 15 residues. The CDR3 region has the DNA TGTGCCAGCCGTGGGGGGCGGACGGACACCGGGGAGCTGTTTTTT. It specifies CASRGGRTDTGELFF.